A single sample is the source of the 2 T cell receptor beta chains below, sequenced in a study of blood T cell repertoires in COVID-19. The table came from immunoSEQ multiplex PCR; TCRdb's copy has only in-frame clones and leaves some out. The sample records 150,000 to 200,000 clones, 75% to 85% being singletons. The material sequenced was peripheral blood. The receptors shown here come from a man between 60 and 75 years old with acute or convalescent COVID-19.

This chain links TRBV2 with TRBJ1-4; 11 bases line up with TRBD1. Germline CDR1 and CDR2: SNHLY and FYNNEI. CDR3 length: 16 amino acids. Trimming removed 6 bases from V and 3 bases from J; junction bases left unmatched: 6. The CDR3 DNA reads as TGTGCCAGCAGGGACAGGGGGCGTCGAGCTAATGAAAAACTGTTTTTT. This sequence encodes CASRDRGRRANEKLFF.

CDR3 amino acids: CASSAGDNEQFF. The CDR3 coding sequence is TGTGCCAGCTCGGCGGGGGACAATGAGCAGTTCTTC. This rearrangement joins TRBV27 to TRBJ2-1; 7 nucleotides line up with TRBD2. The length of the CDR3 is 12 residues. V lost 8 bases and J lost 5; bases outside the gene matches: 3. Germline loops: CDR1 MNHEY, CDR2 SMNVEV (reference sequence).